This passage covers 8 T cell receptor beta chains from one sample sequenced in a study of high-grade serous ovarian cancer treatment subgroups (dated by TCRdb to about 2021). Tumor samples were obtained before definitive surgery or chemotherapy. Library construction relied on the immunoSEQ multiplex PCR assay. The table comes from immuneACCESS by way of TCRdb, which keeps in-frame sequences with V and J called. Part of the clones is missing from these tables; in studies checked, under half for an unresolved V gene and the rest for unknown reasons. Recorded for this sample are 5,000 to 6,000 clones; roughly 75% of them occurred a single time. The top ten clones comprise 5% to 7% of the sample. Sequencing input: tumor tissue. These receptor sequences come from a human patient with high-grade serous ovarian cancer.

This clone was detected only once. An end of the junction differs from the germline gene, which may be a read error. The chain has TRBV5-1 and TRBJ2-1, with 14 bases matching TRBD2. Per germline, CDR1 SGHRS and CDR2 YFSETQ. The CDR3 spans 16 residues. This CDR3 reads CASSSRTSGGYSEQFF. For the CDR3, the DNA is TGCGCCAGCAGCTCGAGGACTAGCGGGGGGTACAGTGAGCAGTTCTTC.

The chain uses TRBV5-6 and TRBJ2-2; D remains unclear. Between the trimmed V and J ends, which lost 4 bases and 0 bases, there was a span of 13 bases. The CDR3 has 16 residues. Germline assignment: CDR1 SGHDT and CDR2 YYEEEE. In DNA, the CDR3 is TGTGCCAGCAGCCTCTACATAAACGCGAACACCGGGGAGCTGTTTTTT. Residues: CASSLYINANTGELFF. Looking up the rest from reference TRBV5-6 and TRBJ2-2 gives the full variable domain: DAGVTQSPTHLIKTRGQQVTLRCSPKSGHDTVSWYQQALGQGPQFIFQYYEEEERQRGNFPDRFSGHQFPNYSSELNVNALLLGDSALYLCASSLYINANTGELFFGEGSRLTVL.

This chain links TRBV2 with TRBJ1-1; the D gene is possibly TRBD1 (6 bases). Germline V gene sequence: CDR1 SNHLY, CDR2 FYNNEI. Trimming took 6 bases from V and 0 from J, leaving 11 bases between them. CDR3 length: 14 amino acids. CDR3 nucleotide sequence: TGTGCCAGCAGCCTCGGACAGATGAACACTGAAGCTTTCTTT. Its translation: CASSLGQMNTEAFF.

This sequence joins TRBV7-9 and TRBJ1-1; 7 bases are a match to TRBD1. Germline V lookup: CDR1 SEHNR, CDR2 FQNEAQ (reference sequence). The CDR3 runs 15 residues. V dropped 2 bases and J dropped 5; count of bases not matched to a gene: 8. The DNA of the CDR3 is TGTGCCAGCAGCTTATGGACAGGCCTGGGGACTGAAGCTTTCTTT. Protein sequence: CASSLWTGLGTEAFF. The whole variable domain, remainder taken from reference TRBV7-9 and TRBJ1-1, is DTGVSQNPRHKITKRGQNVTFRCDPISEHNRLYWYRQTLGQGPEFLTYFQNEAQLEKSRLLSDRFSAERPKGSFSTLEIQRTEQGDSAMYLCASSLWTGLGTEAFFGQGTRLTVV.

The chain carries TRBV11-3 and TRBJ1-3; TRBD1 agrees at 10 bases. The CDR3 sequence is 20 residues long. Germline V lookup: CDR1 SGHNT, CDR2 YENEEA. V lost 0 bases to trimming and J lost 4 bases; unmatched junction nucleotides: 15. CDR3 sequence (DNA): TGTGCCAGCAGCTTAGATCCGGGGACAGGGGTCATCAGATCGGGAAACACCATATATTTT. It yields the protein CASSLDPGTGVIRSGNTIYF. The entire variable domain, with the rest obtained from reference TRBV11-3 and TRBJ1-3, is as follows: EAGVVQSPRYKIIEKKQPVAFWCNPISGHNTLYWYLQNLGQGPELLIRYENEEAVDDSQLPKDRFSAERLKGVDSTLKIQPAELGDSAVYLCASSLDPGTGVIRSGNTIYFGEGSWLTVV.

This chain links TRBV19 with TRBJ1-1, with TRBD1 identical over 7 bases. This CDR3 region has 14 residues. V trimming: 6 bases; J trimming: 1 base; junction bases outside the gene matches: 5. Germline lookup yields CDR1 LNHDA and CDR2 SQIVND (reference sequence). The CDR3 nucleotides read TGTGCCAGTAGGGATGGACAGGAGAACACTGAAGCTTTCTTT. Its protein is CASRDGQENTEAFF. The full variable domain, rest sourced from reference TRBV19 and TRBJ1-1, is DGGITQSPKYLFRKEGQNVTLSCEQNLNHDAMYWYRQDPGQGLRLIYYSQIVNDFQKGDIAEGYSVSREKKESFPLTVTSAQKNPTAFYLCASRDGQENTEAFFGQGTRLTVV.

This chain uses TRBV6-4 with TRBJ2-3; D call uncertain. The CDR3 extends over 13 amino acids. Germline lookup yields CDR1 MRHNA and CDR2 SNTAGT. Deletions cut 0 bases from V and 6 bases from J, with 7 bases between. CDR3 region: CASSDSGADTQYF. The CDR3 coding sequence is TGTGCCAGCAGTGACTCAGGTGCCGATACGCAGTATTTT.

This clone occurred a few times. This sequence joins TRBV6-9 and TRBJ1-5; no reliable D call. Germline CDR1 MNHGY, CDR2 SVAAGI. This CDR3 is built from 16 residues. V lost 2 bases, J lost 2 bases, and 13 bases lay in between. The CDR3 loop is CASSYTLEWGNQPQHF. DNA of the CDR3: TGTGCCAGCAGTTATACACTAGAATGGGGCAATCAGCCCCAGCATTTT.